This T cell receptor beta chain emerged from a study of response to subunit inactivated influenza vaccine. This clonotype has only a few counts. TCRdb reprocessed the RT-PCR reads via MiXCR and lists one record per CDR3 protein. The sample comprises under 200,000 distinct CDR3 sequences, over 9.5% of which are singletons, and roughly 29% rests with the top ten. This CDR3 has 14 residues. V was shortened by 4 bases and J by 2 bases, with 11 bases between the two germline ends. CDR1 MDHEN and CDR2 SYDVKM come from the germline V gene. These data also featured in a second study, about T cells expressing NK-cell markers. That work contributes: Scientists made TCR beta cDNA using 5'RACE template switching with UMIs. All TCR beta repertoires analysed originated from sorted CD3+CD56+NKG2C+, CD3+CD56+NKG2C- and CD3+CD56-NKG2C+ T cells.

The TCR comes from a man in his fifties who received an inactivated influenza vaccine. The rearrangement links TRBV28 to TRBJ2-5; unclear D gene. Sequencing was performed on CD8+ T cells sorted from PBMCs, taken about 12 days after vaccination. The CDR3 coding sequence is TGTGCCAGCAGTTCGGACGGAGAGCAAGAGACCCAGTACTTC. This sequence encodes CASSSDGEQETQYF.